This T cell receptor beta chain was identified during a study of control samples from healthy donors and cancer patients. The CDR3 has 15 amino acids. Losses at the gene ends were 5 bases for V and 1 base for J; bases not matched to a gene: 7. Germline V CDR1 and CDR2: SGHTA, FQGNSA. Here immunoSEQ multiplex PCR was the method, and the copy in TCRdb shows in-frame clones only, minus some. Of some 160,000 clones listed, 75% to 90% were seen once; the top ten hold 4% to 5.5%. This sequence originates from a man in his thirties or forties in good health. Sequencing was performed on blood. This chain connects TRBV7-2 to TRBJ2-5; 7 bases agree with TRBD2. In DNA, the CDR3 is TGTGCCAGCAGCGGCACTAGCGTCCCCCAAGAGACCCAGTACTTC. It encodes CASSGTSVPQETQYF.